This TCR beta chain originates from a study of shared clonotypes between healthy human individuals. Notes on the study in general: For sorted subsets, rarefaction showed incomplete sequencing despite large depth.

Germline-derived CDR1 and CDR2 are SGHVS and FQNEAQ. The CDR3 sequence is 17 residues long. V shed 6 bases and J 4 bases; nucleotides not matched to a gene: 16. TCRdb's table, derived via immunoSEQ multiplex PCR, lists solely in-frame clones and lacks some. The profile shows roughly 640,000 clones, around 97% of them singletons. Turning to this clone: Antigen: not known.

The sequenced sample was naive CD4+ T cells sorted from blood. As for subset: CD45RA+ positively selected. This sequence joins TRBV7-8 and TRBJ2-3; TRBD2 matches at 7 bases. This sequence was found in a woman in her twenties or thirties in good health. The CDR3 nucleotides are TGTGCCAGCAGTCGGGGAGGGACCATCTTTTTCTCAGATACGCAGTATTTT. Amino acids: CASSRGGTIFFSDTQYF.